The present T cell receptor (beta chain) was sequenced within a study of CD8+CD57+ T cells in acquired aplastic anemia. Study-wide context: On average, sorted CD4+ and CD8+ cells gave 3.2 ug of DNA.

All patients picked for sequencing had shown, by flow cytometry, an expansion of CD8+CD57+ cells. According to the study, genomic DNA was the template for TCR beta VDJ and CDR3 profiling. TCRdb re-called the reads with MiXCR, one entry per CDR3 protein. The profile shows 200,000 to 300,000 distinct CDR3 sequences, around half of them singletons. Germline V gene lookup returns CDR1 SGHTA and CDR2 FQGNSA. Trimming at V came to 4 bases and at J to 4 bases, leaving 9 bases not matched to a gene. The CDR3 runs 15 residues. This rearrangement joins TRBV7-2 to TRBJ1-1, with 7 nucleotides matching TRBD1. Sequencing was carried out using sorted CD4+, CD8+, or CD8+CD57+ T cells (not recorded which) from PBMCs. The origin of this receptor is a human donor with aplastic anemia. This CDR3 is CASSSGQELSTEAFF. The DNA for the CDR3 is TGTGCCAGCAGCTCCGGACAGGAGTTGAGCACTGAAGCTTTCTTT.